Listed here are 28 T cell receptor beta chains from one sample, sequenced in a study of blood T cell repertoires in COVID-19. Some clones are missing from TCRdb's copy, which holds only in-frame ones; the method was immunoSEQ multiplex PCR. The sample has fewer than 250,000 clones, just under 85% seen once; the top ten hold under 4.5%. Sequencing used peripheral blood. These receptor sequences come from a man aged 50-59 years with acute or convalescent COVID-19.

The CDR3 spells CASSLLSGGYEQYF. The CDR3 coding sequence is TGTGCCAGCAGCTTACTTAGCGGGGGCTACGAGCAGTACTTC. This rearrangement joins TRBV7-9 to TRBJ2-7, with 9 bases that match TRBD2. The CDR3 is 14 residues long. Germline lookup yields CDR1 SEHNR and CDR2 FQNEAQ (reference sequence). Trimming removed 2 bases from V and 3 bases from J; junction bases left unmatched: 2.

The chain is built from TRBV6-5 and TRBJ2-2, with 11 bases fitting TRBD1. There are 15 residues in the CDR3. Germline-derived CDR1 and CDR2 are MNHEY and SVGAGI. V gave up 8 bases and J gave up 7 bases; unmatched junction bases: 9. CDR3 sequence reads: CASVRDRGFIGELFF. In DNA form, the CDR3 reads TGTGCCAGCGTCCGGGACAGGGGGTTTATCGGGGAGCTGTTTTTT.

The chain carries TRBV19 and TRBJ1-1, with 8 bases matching TRBD1. The CDR3 has 14 amino acids. CDR1 and CDR2 from the germline V gene are LNHDA and SQIVND (reference sequence). V shed 4 bases, J shed 6 bases, and the junction held 7 bases outside the gene matches. This CDR3 is CASSTGQDYSEAFF. CDR3 DNA sequence: TGTGCCAGTAGTACGGGACAGGACTACTCTGAAGCTTTCTTT.

The CDR3 is CASSEVLGYTDTQYF. CDR3 sequence (DNA): TGTGCCAGCAGTGAAGTCCTAGGATACACAGATACGCAGTATTTT. The rearrangement joins TRBV25-1 to TRBJ2-3; D is ambiguous. Trimming took 2 bases from V and 2 from J, leaving 11 bases between them. This CDR3 region has 15 residues. Per the germline V gene, CDR1 is MGHDK and CDR2 is SYGVNS.

The chain recombines TRBV30 with TRBJ1-3; D remains ambiguous. CDR1 is GTSNPN and CDR2 is SVGIG in the germline V gene (reference sequence). The CDR3 is 15 amino acids. V was cut by 4 bases and J by 0 bases, with 13 bases left in between. Here the CDR3 DNA reads TGTGCCTGGACCGGCCTTGGGAGCTCTGGAAACACCATATATTTT. Protein product: CAWTGLGSSGNTIYF.

The gene calls are TRBV28 and TRBJ2-5; TRBD2 matches 12 bases. Trimming at V came to 6 bases and at J to 8 bases, leaving 10 bases not matched to a gene. Per the germline V gene, CDR1 is MDHEN and CDR2 is SYDVKM. The CDR3 sequence is 15 residues long. CDR3 in DNA: TGTGCCAGCAGGGGACTAGCGGGCTGGGGAGGTACCCAGTACTTC. It codes for CASRGLAGWGGTQYF.

CDR3 DNA: TGTGCCAGCAGTGTCGTTGGGGGGTCCTACGAGCAGTACTTC. This translates into CASSVVGGSYEQYF. V and J are TRBV27 and TRBJ2-7; the D gene is possibly TRBD2 (6 bases). The CDR3 consists of 14 residues. CDR1 is MNHEY, CDR2 SMNVEV, per germline (reference sequence). Trimming removed 5 bases from V and 1 base from J, with 12 bases in between.

V usage is TRBV3-1 (or the pseudogene TRBV3-2) and J usage is TRBJ1-4; D may be TRBD1 (5 bases). This CDR3 is built from 16 residues. Germline-derived CDR1 and CDR2 are LGHDT and YNNKEL (reference sequence). Deletions cut 4 bases from V and 3 bases from J, with 15 bases between. The DNA for the CDR3 is TGTGCCAGCAGCCTGAGGACGGGGGGTGCTAATGAAAAACTGTTTTTT. Amino acid sequence: CASSLRTGGANEKLFF.

The chain recombines TRBV19 with TRBJ1-1; tentative D call: TRBD1 (6 bases). V was trimmed by 4 bases and J by 8 bases, leaving 14 bases between them. The CDR3 extends over 13 amino acids. Germline CDR1 LNHDA, CDR2 SQIVND (reference sequence). The CDR3 spells CASSRQVSPEAFF. Written as DNA, the CDR3 is TGTGCCAGTAGTAGACAGGTGAGCCCCGAAGCTTTCTTT.

This chain uses TRBV29-1 with TRBJ1-1, with unresolved D. The CDR3 totals 11 residues. Germline loops: CDR1 SQVTM, CDR2 ANQGSEA. Trimming removed 6 bases from V and 1 base from J, with 6 bases in between. CDR3 in amino acids: CSVRQNTEAFF. CDR3 nucleotides: TGCAGCGTCCGACAGAACACTGAAGCTTTCTTT.

This rearrangement joins TRBV18 to TRBJ2-1, with 9 bases lining up with TRBD1. Per the germline V gene, CDR1 is KGHSH and CDR2 is LQKENI. The CDR3 has 14 amino acids. V lost 6 bases to trimming and J lost 7 bases; unmatched junction nucleotides: 7. The CDR3 sequence: CASSPGTGINEQFF. CDR3 DNA: TGTGCCAGCTCCCCCGGGACAGGGATAAATGAGCAGTTCTTC.

This chain uses TRBV18 with TRBJ1-1; no firm D call. CDR3 length: 16 residues. V lost 1 base, J lost 7 bases, and 19 bases lay in between. Germline V gives CDR1 KGHSH, CDR2 LQKENI. The CDR3: CASSPQDPDFASEAFF. Here the CDR3 DNA reads TGTGCCAGCTCACCACAAGACCCGGACTTTGCCAGTGAAGCTTTCTTT.

The chain joins TRBV9 to TRBJ1-3; D gene unclear. Germline V CDR1 and CDR2: SGDLS, YYNGEE. The CDR3 totals 13 residues. Trimming took off 3 bases at V and 10 bases at J, with 14 bases between the two ends. The CDR3 bases are TGTGCCAGCAGCGCCGGTGATAAATCGACCATATATTTT. It translates to CASSAGDKSTIYF.

This clone was seen only a few times. The genes are TRBV5-5 and TRBJ2-7; D may be TRBD2 (5 bases). CDR1 and CDR2 (germline): SGHKS, YYEKEE (reference sequence). Between the trimmed V and J ends, which lost 0 bases and 3 bases, there was a span of 13 bases. The CDR3 sequence is 15 residues long. The CDR3 coding sequence is TGTGCCAGCAGCTTGGCTGTGAGCACTAGCTACGAGCAGTACTTC. Its translation is CASSLAVSTSYEQYF.

This chain connects TRBV27 to TRBJ2-5; D gene ambiguous. Germline CDR1 MNHEY, CDR2 SMNVEV (reference sequence). This CDR3 contains 14 residues. V was trimmed by 7 bases and J by 1 base, leaving 13 bases between them. CDR3 coding DNA: TGTGCCAGCACCCCTGTAGTCTCCCAAGAGACCCAGTACTTC. Its protein product is CASTPVVSQETQYF.

The chain couples TRBV5-1 to TRBJ2-7; D is uncertain. The germline V gene encodes CDR1 SGHRS and CDR2 YFSETQ. This CDR3 is built from 12 residues. Trimming stripped 1 base from V and 7 bases from J, with 9 bases between. CDR3 protein: CASSLPLREQYF. CDR3 DNA: TGCGCCAGCAGCTTGCCTTTGCGGGAGCAGTACTTC. The variable domain in full, completed from reference TRBV5-1 and TRBJ2-7, reads KAGVTQTPRYLIKTRGQQVTLSCSPISGHRSVSWYQQTPGQGLQFLFEYFSETQRNKGNFPGRFSGRQFSNSRSEMNVSTLELGDSALYLCASSLPLREQYFGPGTRLTVT.

The rearrangement joins TRBV19 to TRBJ1-2; D call uncertain. The CDR3 covers 15 residues. CDR1 is LNHDA, CDR2 SQIVND, per germline (reference sequence). Trimming shortened V by 3 bases and J by 8 bases, and 19 bases separated the two germline ends. CDR3 sequence reads: CASSIRSRRLYGYTF. The DNA of the CDR3 is TGTGCCAGTAGTATTCGTTCAAGGCGGCTTTACGGCTACACCTTC. The variable domain in full, with the rest retrieved from reference TRBV19 and TRBJ1-2, is DGGITQSPKYLFRKEGQNVTLSCEQNLNHDAMYWYRQDPGQGLRLIYYSQIVNDFQKGDIAEGYSVSREKKESFPLTVTSAQKNPTAFYLCASSIRSRRLYGYTFGSGTRLTVV.

The genes are TRBV18 and TRBJ2-7; TRBD1 agrees at 9 bases. The CDR3 contains 14 residues. V shed 1 base, J shed 5 bases, and the junction held 3 bases outside the gene matches. Looked up from germline, CDR1 is KGHSH and CDR2 is LQKENI. CDR3 sequence: CASSPLQGAHEQYF. DNA of the CDR3: TGTGCCAGCTCACCACTACAGGGGGCCCACGAGCAGTACTTC.

V usage is TRBV7-8 and J usage is TRBJ1-5, with 9 bases matching TRBD1. The CDR3 length is 15 residues. After removal of 4 bases from V and 4 bases from J, the junction contained 5 bases not matched to a gene. Germline V gene sequence: CDR1 SGHVS, CDR2 FQNEAQ. This CDR3 is CASSWATGGNQPQHF. CDR3 DNA: TGTGCCAGCAGCTGGGCGACAGGGGGGAATCAGCCCCAGCATTTT.

The CDR3 spells CASSTIAGAGYEQYF. CDR3 DNA: TGTGCCAGCAGTACGATAGCGGGAGCGGGCTACGAGCAGTACTTC. The rearrangement uses TRBV28 and TRBJ2-7, with 9 positions matching TRBD2. The CDR3 consists of 15 residues. The ends lost 5 bases at V and 3 bases at J; junction bases unmatched: 8. Germline V CDR1 and CDR2: MDHEN, SYDVKM.

This chain links TRBV4-1 with TRBJ2-5; D unresolved. Deletions cut 2 bases from V and 2 bases from J, with 9 bases between. Germline values: CDR1 MGHRA, CDR2 YSYEKL. The CDR3 contains 14 residues. The CDR3 loop reads CASSQWRRQETQYF. The CDR3 bases are TGCGCCAGCAGCCAATGGCGCAGGCAAGAGACCCAGTACTTC.

The rearrangement uses TRBV5-8 and TRBJ2-1, with 7 bases fitting TRBD1. Per germline, CDR1 SGHTS and CDR2 YDEGEE. The V gene end was trimmed by 6 bases and the J gene end by 0 bases; junction bases not matched to a gene: 18. This CDR3 is built from 19 residues. Here the CDR3 DNA reads TGTGCCAGCACTTCCCTCAGGGGGTCTAGCCCCAGCTCCTACAATGAGCAGTTCTTC. This encodes CASTSLRGSSPSSYNEQFF.

In its sample, this clone was seen once. The V gene is TRBV6-5, the J gene TRBJ2-2; 9 bases agree with TRBD1. The germline gives CDR1 MNHEY, CDR2 SVGAGI. V shed 3 bases and J 3 bases; nucleotides not matched to a gene: 5. The length of the CDR3 is 16 residues. The CDR3 DNA reads TGTGCCAGCAGTTATTCCCGGGACAGGGACACCGGGGAGCTGTTTTTT. Its translation is CASSYSRDRDTGELFF.

The chain carries TRBV11-1 and TRBJ2-7, with D possibly being TRBD2 (5 bases). Per germline, CDR1 SGHAT and CDR2 FQDESV (reference sequence). The CDR3 covers 14 residues. V lost 0 bases and J lost 3, with 9 bases in between. This CDR3 reads CASSLALGVYEQYF. CDR3 nucleotide sequence: TGTGCCAGCAGCTTAGCGTTGGGAGTCTACGAGCAGTACTTC.

The rearrangement links TRBV7-3 to TRBJ2-4, with D perhaps matching TRBD1 (6 bases). From germline, CDR1 is SGHTA and CDR2 FQGTGA. CDR3 size: 17 residues. Trimming left V 0 bases short and J 5 bases short, with 17 bases between. CDR3 loop: CASSLTGNQGSQNIQYF. In DNA, the CDR3 is TGTGCCAGCAGCTTAACGGGGAATCAGGGGTCCCAAAACATTCAGTACTTC.

The chain recombines TRBV27 with TRBJ2-3; TRBD2 matches 7 bases. Germline loops: CDR1 MNHEY, CDR2 SMNVEV (reference sequence). With 1 base clipped from V and 1 base from J, the junction kept 5 bases outside the gene matches. The CDR3 has 16 amino acids. The DNA of the CDR3 is TGTGCCAGCAGTTTATTATCCCTAGCGGGCACAGATACGCAGTATTTT. This gives the protein CASSLLSLAGTDTQYF.

The count of this clone is one. V and J are TRBV27 and TRBJ2-7; tentatively, D is TRBD1 (5 bases). Trimming pared 2 bases from V and 2 bases from J, leaving 7 bases between. This CDR3 spans 13 amino acids. Germline V gives CDR1 MNHEY, CDR2 SMNVEV (reference sequence). CDR3 nucleotides: TGTGCCAGCAGTTTAAGGGGTCCCTACGAGCAGTACTTC. Translating it yields CASSLRGPYEQYF.

This clone showed up just once. The chain combines TRBV6-6 with TRBJ2-1, with D unresolved. This CDR3 spans 12 amino acids. V was pared by 10 bases and J by 6 bases, with 13 bases between. Germline V CDR1 and CDR2: MNHNY, SVGAGI (reference sequence). Here the CDR3 reads CAIRSHGNEQFF. The CDR3 nucleotides are TGTGCCATCAGGTCACATGGCAATGAGCAGTTCTTC.